In this sample, the clone carrying this TCR beta chain turned up once. The sample originates from a study of blood T cell repertoires in COVID-19. For the study at large: Specimens from acute and convalescent COVID-19 originated in the United States, Italy and Spain. Sources were T cells, B-cell-depleted T cells, or PBMCs; the material itself was cDNA or gDNA.

Profiled with immunoSEQ multiplex PCR; TCRdb holds only in-frame clones, not every one. The repertoire includes hundreds of thousands of clones, 70% to 90% of them detected once, and roughly 0.7% sits in the top ten. Germline V lookup: CDR1 LNHDA, CDR2 SQIVND (reference sequence). The CDR3 sequence is 16 residues long. V was trimmed by 1 base and J by 0 bases, leaving 9 bases between them. The clonotype was recovered from a man aged 35 to 55 with acute or convalescent COVID-19. The chain has TRBV19 and TRBJ2-2; D possibly corresponds to TRBD2 (6 bases). Specimen: peripheral blood. The CDR3 sequence: CASSIAPSANTGELFF. As DNA, the CDR3 is TGTGCCAGTAGTATAGCCCCTAGCGCGAACACCGGGGAGCTGTTTTTT.